This TCR beta chain was found in a study of cytomegalovirus exposure and HLA in healthy donors. Study-wide results and limits: A few of the chains that were CMV-associated were confirmed in vitro to be specific for CMV antigens. DRB1 showed the most TCR associations and HLA-C the fewest in a later analysis, as rates varied by HLA locus.

There are 15 residues in the CDR3. Germline V gives CDR1 MNHNS, CDR2 SASEGT. V shed 1 base and J shed 3 bases, with 10 bases lying between them. As regards this clone: Its matching antigen is unknown.

The PCR used 60 Vbeta and 13 Jbeta primers. Repertoires were generated with immunoSEQ multiplex PCR, while TCRdb's copy carries only in-frame clones and drops some. Seen here are roughly 150,000 clones, approximately 81% observed once, and the top ten hold 1%. The chain couples TRBV6-1 to TRBJ1-3; no clear D. The receptor's source is a boy under 10 years old in good health and CMV-seronegative. Sequenced material: PBMCs. Here the CDR3 reads CASSEGWRGGNTIYF. DNA for the CDR3: TGTGCCAGCAGTGAAGGGTGGCGGGGTGGAAACACCATATATTTT.